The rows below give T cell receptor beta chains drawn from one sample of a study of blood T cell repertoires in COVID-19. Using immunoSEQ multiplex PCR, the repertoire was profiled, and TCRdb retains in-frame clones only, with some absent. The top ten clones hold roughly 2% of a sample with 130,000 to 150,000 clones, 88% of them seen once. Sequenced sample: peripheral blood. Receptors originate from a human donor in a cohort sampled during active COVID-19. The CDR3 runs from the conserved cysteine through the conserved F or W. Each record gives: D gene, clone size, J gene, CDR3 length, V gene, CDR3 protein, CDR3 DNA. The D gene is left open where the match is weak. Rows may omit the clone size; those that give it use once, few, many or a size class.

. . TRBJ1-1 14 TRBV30 CAWSAGAFGTEAFF TGTGCCTGGAGTGCTGGGGCTTTCGGCACTGAAGCTTTCTTT
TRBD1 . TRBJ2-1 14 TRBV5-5 CASIRGQGLGEQFF TGTGCCAGCATCCGGGGACAGGGGTTAGGTGAGCAGTTCTTC
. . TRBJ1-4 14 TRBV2 CASRPTQTNEKLFF TGTGCCAGCAGGCCGACACAAACTAATGAAAAACTGTTTTTT
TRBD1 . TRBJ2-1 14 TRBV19 CASSTHRGPIEQFF TGTGCCAGTAGTACGCACAGGGGGCCGATTGAGCAGTTCTTC
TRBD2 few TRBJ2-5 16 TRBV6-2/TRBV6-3 CASSIRLAGIQETQYF TGTGCCAGCAGTATCCGACTAGCGGGTATCCAAGAGACCCAGTACTTC
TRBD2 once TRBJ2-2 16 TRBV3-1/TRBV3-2 CASSYGTSGNTGELFF TGTGCCAGCAGCTACGGGACTAGCGGGAACACCGGGGAGCTGTTTTTT
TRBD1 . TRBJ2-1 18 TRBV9 CASKGDPPGTGPYNEQFF TGTGCCAGCAAGGGTGACCCCCCCGGGACAGGGCCCTACAATGAGCAGTTCTTC
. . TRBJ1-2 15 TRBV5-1 CASSLVVGHGYGYTF TGCGCCAGCAGCTTGGTAGTGGGGCATGGCTATGGCTACACCTTC
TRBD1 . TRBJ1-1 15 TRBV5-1 CASSLRTGVGTEAFF TGCGCCAGCAGCTTACGGACAGGGGTCGGCACTGAAGCTTTCTTT
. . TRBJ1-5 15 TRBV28 CASSRPVPGYQPQHF TGTGCCAGCAGCCGGCCAGTCCCGGGGTATCAGCCCCAGCATTTT
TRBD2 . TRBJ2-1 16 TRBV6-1 CASRELAGGFKNEQFF TGTGCCAGCAGGGAACTAGCGGGGGGGTTTAAGAATGAGCAGTTCTTC
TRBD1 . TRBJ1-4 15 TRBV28 CASRDTGDRREKLFF TGTGCCAGCAGGGACACAGGGGACCGACGAGAAAAACTGTTTTTT
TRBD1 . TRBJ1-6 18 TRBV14 CASSQMGQGNWYNSPLHF TGTGCCAGCAGCCAGATGGGACAGGGGAATTGGTATAATTCACCCCTCCACTTT
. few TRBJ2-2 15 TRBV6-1 CASSEAPDSTGELFF TGTGCCAGCAGTGAAGCTCCGGACTCCACCGGGGAGCTGTTTTTT
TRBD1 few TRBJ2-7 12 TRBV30 CAWDGTGREQYF TGTGCCTGGGACGGGACAGGTCGCGAGCAGTACTTC
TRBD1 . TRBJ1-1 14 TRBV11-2 CASSTRTGATEAFF TGTGCCAGCAGCACCAGGACAGGGGCAACTGAAGCTTTCTTT
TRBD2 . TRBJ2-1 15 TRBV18 CASSPAQRGSNEQFF TGTGCCAGCTCGCCCGCCCAGCGGGGTTCCAATGAGCAGTTCTTC
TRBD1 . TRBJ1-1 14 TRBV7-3 CASSLTDRGTEAFF TGTGCCAGCAGCTTAACGGACAGGGGCACTGAAGCTTTCTTT
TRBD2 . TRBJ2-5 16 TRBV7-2 CASSSSRLAAQETQYF TGTGCCAGCAGCTCATCAAGACTAGCGGCCCAAGAGACCCAGTACTTC
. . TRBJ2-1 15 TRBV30 CAWNRGHTIGNEQFF TGTGCCTGGAACCGAGGGCATACAATAGGCAATGAGCAGTTCTTC
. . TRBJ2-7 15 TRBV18 CASSPPPLGLYEQYF TGTGCCAGCTCACCCCCACCGCTTGGCCTCTACGAGCAGTACTTC
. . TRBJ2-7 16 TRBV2 CASQIRGGTAAYEQYF TGTGCCAGCCAGATAAGAGGCGGAACCGCTGCCTACGAGCAGTACTTC
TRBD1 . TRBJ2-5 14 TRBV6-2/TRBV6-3 CASSYSGGRETQYF TGTGCCAGCAGTTACTCAGGGGGCAGGGAGACCCAGTACTTC
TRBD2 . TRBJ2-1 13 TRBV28 CASSGSPYNEQFF TGTGCCAGTAGCGGGAGCCCTTACAATGAGCAGTTCTTC
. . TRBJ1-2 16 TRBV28 CASSAHLQVQGIGYTF TGTGCCAGCAGTGCACACCTGCAGGTACAGGGCATCGGCTACACCTTC
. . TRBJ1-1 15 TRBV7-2 CASSSGTLPNTEAFF TGTGCCAGCAGCTCCGGGACTCTTCCGAACACTGAAGCTTTCTTT
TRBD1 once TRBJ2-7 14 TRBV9 CASSAGTGGGEQYF TGTGCCAGCAGCGCCGGGACAGGGGGAGGCGAGCAGTACTTC
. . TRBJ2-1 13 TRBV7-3 CASSLTQGNEQFF TGTGCCAGCAGCTTAACTCAGGGAAATGAGCAGTTCTTC
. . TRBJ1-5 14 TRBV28 CATLFGAGDQPQHF TGTGCCACCTTGTTTGGGGCTGGGGATCAGCCCCAGCATTTT
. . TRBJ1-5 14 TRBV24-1 CATSDPRQNQPQHF TGTGCCACCAGTGATCCCCGACAGAATCAGCCCCAGCATTTT
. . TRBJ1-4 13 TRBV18 CASSRQENEKLFF TGTGCCAGCTCCCGACAGGAGAATGAAAAACTGTTTTTT
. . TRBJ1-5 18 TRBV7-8 CASSLARREWGYNQPQHF TGTGCCAGCAGCTTAGCGCGCCGGGAGTGGGGGTACAATCAGCCCCAGCATTTT
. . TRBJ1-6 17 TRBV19 CASSRGLGVSYNSPLHF TGTGCCAGTAGCCGTGGTTTGGGAGTTTCCTATAATTCACCCCTCCACTTT
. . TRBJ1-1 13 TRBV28 CASSRQPREEAFF TGTGCCAGCAGCCGACAGCCCAGGGAAGAAGCTTTCTTT
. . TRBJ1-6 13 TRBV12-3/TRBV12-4 CASRETGNSPLHF TGTGCCAGCAGGGAAACAGGAAATTCACCCCTCCACTTT
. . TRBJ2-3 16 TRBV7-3 CASSPHRDGSTDTQYF TGTGCCAGCAGCCCACACAGGGACGGGAGCACAGATACGCAGTATTTT
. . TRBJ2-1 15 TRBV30 CAWSDGRRPYNEQFF TGTGCCTGGAGTGACGGCCGGAGGCCCTACAATGAGCAGTTCTTC
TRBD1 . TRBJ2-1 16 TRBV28 CASSLSAGGSYNEQFF TGTGCCAGCAGTTTAAGTGCAGGGGGCTCCTACAATGAGCAGTTCTTC
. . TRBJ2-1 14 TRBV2 CASSRQVTYNEQFF TGTGCCAGCAGTCGGCAGGTGACCTACAATGAGCAGTTCTTC
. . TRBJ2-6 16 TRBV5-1 CASSIGRLPGANVLTF TGCGCCAGCAGCATCGGCCGGCTTCCGGGAGCCAACGTCCTGACTTTC
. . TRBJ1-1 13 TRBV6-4 CATRQETNTEAFF TGTGCCACCCGACAGGAGACAAACACTGAAGCTTTCTTT